Listed here is a single T cell receptor (beta chain). Its target is not known. Germline V gene lookup returns CDR1 SGHAT and CDR2 FQNNGV. The CDR3 spans 13 residues. Trimming left V 5 bases short and J 12 bases short, with 19 bases between. Libraries were prepared by immunoSEQ multiplex PCR; TCRdb keeps only in-frame clonotypes and omits some of them. The sample consists of roughly 1,100,000 clones, 60% to 80% of them appearing once. The data belong to a study of shared clonotypes between healthy human individuals. Study as a whole: Plates per donor: three CD4 naive, three CD4 memory, two CD8 naive, one CD8 memory. Notes on the study in general: The sampled material consisted only of blood, and tissue repertoires are likely to differ.

The chain employs TRBV11-2 and TRBJ1-1, with D perhaps TRBD1 (5 bases). The TCR comes from a man aged 18 to 30 in good health. Sequenced input: memory CD4+ T cells sorted from blood. Subset denoted: CD45RA-negative fraction. The CDR3 DNA sequence: TGTGCCAGCAGCCCCCGCGGGGGGTCCGTAACTTTCTTT. Translation gives CASSPRGGSVTFF.